This is a list of T cell receptor beta chains from one sample in a study of shared clonotypes between healthy human individuals. This table comes from immunoSEQ multiplex PCR, and its TCRdb copy is limited to in-frame clones, with some not included. The repertoire holds over a million clones, with 95% to 99% as singletons. Sequencing input: naive CD4+ T cells sorted from blood. The receptors were gathered from a man aged 25-40 years in good health. CDR3s include the opening cysteine and the closing phenylalanine or tryptophan. D genes are given only for firm matches. Size is stated for part of the rows, as once, few or many counts, or as a class when the clone is expanded.

>-|TRBJ1-4|TRBV25-1|TRBD1
TGTGCCAGCAGTGACCCCGGGACAGGGGGAGAAAAACTGTTTTTT
CASSDPGTGGEKLFF
>-|TRBJ2-1|TRBV7-2|-
TGTGCCAGCAGCCCCCGGGGAGGCAATGAGCAGTTCTTC
CASSPRGGNEQFF
>once|TRBJ2-7|TRBV11-2|TRBD2
TGTGCCAGCAGCTTAGCTAGCGGGCTCTACGAGCAGTACTTC
CASSLASGLYEQYF
>-|TRBJ2-1|TRBV7-3|TRBD2
TGTGCCAGCAGCGTGGGACTAGCGCTTTACAATGAGCAGTTCTTC
CASSVGLALYNEQFF
>-|TRBJ2-7|TRBV5-4|TRBD1
TGTGCCAGCAGCTTGGCCGACAGGGTAGGTAGCGAGCAGTACTTC
CASSLADRVGSEQYF
>-|TRBJ1-3|TRBV2|-
TGTGCCAGCAGTGAGAGGGGCTCTGGAAACACCATATATTTT
CASSERGSGNTIYF
>-|TRBJ2-7|TRBV15|-
TGTGCCACCAGCAGAGTGGTCGGGGCCCTTAGCTCCTACGAGCAGTACTTC
CATSRVVGALSSYEQYF
>-|TRBJ2-1|TRBV28|TRBD2
TGTGCCAGCAGTAGGGCGGGAGGGCTTTACAATGAGCAGTTCTTC
CASSRAGGLYNEQFF
>-|TRBJ1-1|TRBV29-1|-
TGCAGCGTTGGTCCAGGCGGCACTGAAGCTTTCTTT
CSVGPGGTEAFF
>-|TRBJ2-7|TRBV7-2|-
TGTGCCAGCAGCCCCCAGTTCGGTACTTTATACGAGCAGTACTTC
CASSPQFGTLYEQYF
>-|TRBJ2-5|TRBV6-5|-
TGTGCCAGCAGTTACTCTCGTCCGCAAGAGACCCAGTACTTC
CASSYSRPQETQYF
>-|TRBJ2-1|TRBV9|-
TGTGCCAGCAGCCTCGGGATAGGTGAGCAGTTCTTC
CASSLGIGEQFF
>-|TRBJ2-1|TRBV9|TRBD2
TGTGCCAGCAGCGTAACCGGGACTAGCGGGAGGAATGAGCAGTTCTTC
CASSVTGTSGRNEQFF
>-|TRBJ2-1|TRBV18|TRBD2
TGTGCCAGCTCGGGACTAGCGGGCAACTCCTACAATGAGCAGTTCTTC
CASSGLAGNSYNEQFF
>-|TRBJ2-7|TRBV28|-
TGTGCCAGCAGTCCGACAGTCAGGACCTACGAGCAGTACTTC
CASSPTVRTYEQYF
>-|TRBJ2-5|TRBV2|TRBD2
TGTGCCAGCAGTAAAGCCGGGACTAGCGTAGAGACCCAGTACTTC
CASSKAGTSVETQYF
>-|TRBJ2-2|TRBV4-2|TRBD2
TGTGCCAGCAGCCCCCTTGGCGGGAGGGCGGGCACCGGGGAGCTGTTTTTT
CASSPLGGRAGTGELFF
>-|TRBJ2-5|TRBV18|-
TGTGCCAGCTCACCATTACCCAGGGACCAAGAGACCCAGTACTTC
CASSPLPRDQETQYF
>-|TRBJ2-2|TRBV7-2|TRBD2
TGTGCCAGCAGCCGAGAAACTAGCGACGCGAACACCGGGGAGCTGTTTTTT
CASSRETSDANTGELFF
>-|TRBJ1-2|TRBV6-1|TRBD1
TGTGCCAGCAGTGTCTCCTCCGGGGGGACAGGGGACTATGGCTACACCTTC
CASSVSSGGTGDYGYTF
>-|TRBJ1-2|TRBV4-3|-
TGCGCCAGCAGCCAAGAAGCCCGGGGAGGGGTCCTCTATGGCTACACCTTC
CASSQEARGGVLYGYTF
>-|TRBJ1-2|TRBV28|-
TGTGCCAGCAGACCCCCGGTAGGCTATGGCTACACCTTC
CASRPPVGYGYTF
>-|TRBJ1-4|TRBV5-6|TRBD1
TGTGCCAGCAGCTTGGACAGGGGAAGCGAAAAACTGTTTTTT
CASSLDRGSEKLFF
>-|TRBJ1-2|TRBV12-5|TRBD1
TGTGCTAGTGGTTCGCGGGACAGCTATGGCTACACCTTC
CASGSRDSYGYTF
>-|TRBJ2-5|TRBV21-1|-
TGTGCCAGCTGCGGGAGACAGGACGAAGAAGAGACCCAGTACTTC
CASCGRQDEEETQYF
>-|TRBJ2-7|TRBV28|TRBD2
TGTGCCAGCAGTCTAGAGCGGGAGTTTGCCGTCTCGTACTTC
CASSLEREFAVSYF
>-|TRBJ2-7|TRBV6-6|TRBD2
TGTGCCAGCAAAGAGACTAGCGGGTCCTACGAGCAGTACTTC
CASKETSGSYEQYF
>-|TRBJ1-1|TRBV10-3|-
TGTGCCATCCGGCGGGGGGAGGCGAACACTGAAGCTTTCTTT
CAIRRGEANTEAFF
>-|TRBJ2-4|TRBV19|-
TGTGCCAGTAGTATCCCCACAGGGCTTGTAAACATTCAGTACTTC
CASSIPTGLVNIQYF
>-|TRBJ2-1|TRBV11-3|TRBD2
TGTGCCAGCAGCTCAAAGACTAGCGGGAGCCACAATGAGCAGTTCTTC
CASSSKTSGSHNEQFF
>-|TRBJ2-5|TRBV6-6|TRBD2
TGTGCCAGCAGTCCCTGGTTAGCGGGGCAAGAGACCCAGTACTTC
CASSPWLAGQETQYF
>-|TRBJ1-2|TRBV11-2|-
TGTGCCAGCAGTCCACGAGTTGGGGGCTATGGCTACACCTTC
CASSPRVGGYGYTF
>-|TRBJ1-2|TRBV4-2|TRBD1
TGTGCCAGCAGCCAAGAATCCAGGACAGGTACCCGCTACACCTTC
CASSQESRTGTRYTF
>-|TRBJ2-2|TRBV6-6|-
TGTGCCAGCAGTTACTCGTGGGGGAACACCGGGGAGCTGTTTTTT
CASSYSWGNTGELFF
>-|TRBJ2-3|TRBV6-6|-
TGTGCCAGCAGTTACTCGGTCGGGGTTGATACGCAGTATTTT
CASSYSVGVDTQYF
>once|TRBJ1-4|TRBV6-1|-
TGTGCCAGCTCCAAAACCCTTGGGACTAATGAAAAACTGTTTTTT
CASSKTLGTNEKLFF
>-|TRBJ2-7|TRBV11-2|TRBD2
TGTGCCAGCAGCTTTACTAGCGCACGAGTCAACGAGCAGTACTTC
CASSFTSARVNEQYF
>-|TRBJ1-1|TRBV5-4|-
TGTGCCAGCAGCTACCTGAACACTGAAGCTTTCTTT
CASSYLNTEAFF
>-|TRBJ1-4|TRBV28|-
TGTGCCAGCAGTTTCCCGGGCTCAACTAATGAAAAACTGTTTTTT
CASSFPGSTNEKLFF
>-|TRBJ2-5|TRBV29-1|TRBD1
TGCAGCGTTGAAAGGACAGGGGCCGTTGAGACCCAGTACTTC
CSVERTGAVETQYF
>-|TRBJ2-6|TRBV19|TRBD1
TGTGCCAGTAGTATAGTTGCAGGGGGCGTCTCTGGGGCCAACGTCCTGACTTTC
CASSIVAGGVSGANVLTF
>once|TRBJ2-5|TRBV7-8|TRBD2
TGTGCCAGCAGCTTAATCACTAGCGGGAGGACAGAGACCCAGTACTTC
CASSLITSGRTETQYF
>-|TRBJ2-7|TRBV7-8|TRBD1
TGTGCCAGCAGCTTCAACAGGGGCCGTCCGGGAGAGCAGTACTTC
CASSFNRGRPGEQYF
>-|TRBJ2-1|TRBV6-4|TRBD2
TGTGCCAGCAGCAGGGACTACCAACTCTACAATGAGCAGTTCTTC
CASSRDYQLYNEQFF
>-|TRBJ2-3|TRBV2|TRBD2
TGTGCCAGCAGTTCAGCGGGGCCTATTACAGATACGCAGTATTTT
CASSSAGPITDTQYF
>once|TRBJ1-5|TRBV7-9|TRBD1
TGTGCCAGCAGCGCAGGGGGACCCAATCAGCCCCAGCATTTT
CASSAGGPNQPQHF
>-|TRBJ1-1|TRBV11-3|TRBD1
TGTGCCAGCAGTTTAAGGGGGCACACTGAAGCTTTCTTT
CASSLRGHTEAFF
>-|TRBJ1-2|TRBV4-1|TRBD1
TGCGCCAGCAGCCTACGAAGCACAGGGGGCGGAGATGGCTACACCTTC
CASSLRSTGGGDGYTF
>-|TRBJ1-2|TRBV7-8|TRBD1
TGTGCCAGCAGCTTAGTGGGACAGGGTTCCTTTAACTATGGCTACACCTTC
CASSLVGQGSFNYGYTF
>-|TRBJ2-7|TRBV10-3|-
TGTGCCATCAGTTCCGGGGAGGCGTACGAGCAGTACTTC
CAISSGEAYEQYF
>-|TRBJ2-3|TRBV7-3|TRBD2
TGTGCCAGCAGCTTAACTAAGGTCAGCGGGGGGAGCACAGATACGCAGTATTTT
CASSLTKVSGGSTDTQYF
>-|TRBJ2-1|TRBV19|TRBD2
TGTGCCAGTAGTATAGATCAGGGCGGGAGGGGTTTTTGGGTCCACAATGAGCAGTTCTTC
CASSIDQGGRGFWVHNEQFF
>-|TRBJ2-1|TRBV2|TRBD2
TGTGCCAGCAGGATAGCGGGAGTCCCTAATGAGCAGTTCTTC
CASRIAGVPNEQFF
>-|TRBJ2-7|TRBV7-9|TRBD2
TGTGCCAGCAGTCGACTAGCGGGACGATCCTACGAGCAGTACTTC
CASSRLAGRSYEQYF
>-|TRBJ2-7|TRBV7-7|TRBD1
TGTGCCAGCAGCGCTCGGACAGGGGACGAGCAGTACTTC
CASSARTGDEQYF
>-|TRBJ2-7|TRBV18|-
TGTGCCAGCTCGCCGGATTCCTACGAGCAGTACTTC
CASSPDSYEQYF
>once|TRBJ2-4|TRBV5-1|-
TGCGCCAGCAGCCCGAAGCAGTCTCTTCGGGTGAACATTCAGTACTTC
CASSPKQSLRVNIQYF